The clone carrying this TCR beta chain was counted a few times. Next came a second PCR, run for about 7 to 11 cycles, which used a sample-barcoded 5' primer along with a J-beta primer mix. TCRdb reprocessed the 5' RACE reads with MiXCR, giving one entry per CDR3 protein. The sample yields some 1.4 million distinct CDR3 sequences, 42% seen once. This sample is part of a study of blood T cells in healthy people across ages. The CDR3 loop spans 13 amino acids. Deletions cut 4 bases from V and 7 bases from J, with 13 bases between. The germline CDR1 and CDR2 sequences are SGHAT and FQNNGV. Sequenced input: blood. The genes are TRBV11-2 and TRBJ1-2; D gene uncertain. This TCR was recovered from a woman aged 18 to 35 in good health. DNA of the CDR3: TGTGCCAGCAGCTACACTATTAGGATTGGCTACACCTTC. This encodes CASSYTIRIGYTF.